This entry describes one T cell receptor beta chain. Participant ages covered roughly 18 to 89 years across 20 to 25 US areas. Shortly before study entry, within 2 weeks, exposed participants had met a COVID-19 case. The ends lost 6 bases at V and 4 bases at J; junction bases unmatched: 7. The CDR3 is 15 residues long. Germline V gene sequence: CDR1 LNHDA, CDR2 SQIVND (reference sequence). The entry originates in a study of blood T cell repertoires in COVID-19. About the study: Whether acute or convalescent, the COVID-19 samples came from the United States, Italy and Spain.

The method was immunoSEQ multiplex PCR; TCRdb's version includes in-frame clones alone and lacks a portion of them. The data hold a few hundred thousand clones, with roughly 90% observed a single time. J is TRBJ2-1 and V is TRBV19; 9 bases agree with TRBD1. Sequencing was carried out using PBMCs or T cells enriched from blood (not recorded which). This receptor was identified in a woman aged 40 to 50 who had been exposed to COVID-19. The CDR3 DNA follows: TGTGCCAGTAGCCAAGGACAGGGGCCGTACAATGAGCAGTTCTTC. Translation gives CASSQGQGPYNEQFF.